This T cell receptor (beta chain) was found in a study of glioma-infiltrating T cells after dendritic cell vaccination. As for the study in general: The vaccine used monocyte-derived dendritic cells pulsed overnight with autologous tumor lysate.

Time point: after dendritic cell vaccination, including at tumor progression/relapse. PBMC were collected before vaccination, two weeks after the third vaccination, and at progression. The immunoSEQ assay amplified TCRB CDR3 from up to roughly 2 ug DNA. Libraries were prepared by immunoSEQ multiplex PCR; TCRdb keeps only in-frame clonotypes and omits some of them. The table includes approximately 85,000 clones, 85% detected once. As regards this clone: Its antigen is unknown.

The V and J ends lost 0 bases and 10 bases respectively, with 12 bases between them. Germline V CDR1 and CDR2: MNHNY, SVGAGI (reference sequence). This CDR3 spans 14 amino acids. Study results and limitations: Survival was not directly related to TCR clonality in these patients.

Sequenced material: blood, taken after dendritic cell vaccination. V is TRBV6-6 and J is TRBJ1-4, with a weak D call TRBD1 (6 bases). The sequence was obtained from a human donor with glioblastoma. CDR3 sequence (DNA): TGTGCCAGCAGTTACTCGACAGGATACGGAAAACTGTTTTTT. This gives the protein CASSYSTGYGKLFF.